Shown below are 10 T cell receptor beta chains from a single sample sequenced in a study of CD8+ T cells in alopecia areata. cDNA reverse transcribed from extracted RNA served as the sequencing template. Assay: immunoSEQ multiplex PCR; the TCRdb copy retains only in-frame clones and omits some. The sample includes 150,000 or so clones, approximately 90% of them seen just once. Sample treatment: oral pan-JAK inhibitor, 5-10 mg twice daily. The material was CD8+ T cells sorted from blood, obtained at week 4, from a patient treated with tofacitinib. The receptors were gathered from a human donor with alopecia areata.

The chain couples TRBV2 to TRBJ2-7; TRBD2 matches 7 bases. This CDR3 has 14 amino acids. Germline V gene sequence: CDR1 SNHLY, CDR2 FYNNEI. The V and J ends lost 8 bases and 0 bases, in that order; junction bases with no gene match: 7. CDR3 nucleotides: TGTGCCAGCGAGGGAGGGCTGGACTCCTACGAGCAGTACTTC. As protein: CASEGGLDSYEQYF.

The rearrangement links TRBV19 to TRBJ2-7, with D maybe TRBD2 (6 bases). Germline V gene sequence: CDR1 LNHDA, CDR2 SQIVND (reference sequence). Trimming removed 5 bases from V and 3 bases from J, with 14 bases in between. The length of the CDR3 is 14 residues. CDR3 nucleotide sequence: TGTGCCAGTAGTTCAGTACCGGAGGGCTACGAGCAGTACTTC. Translation: CASSSVPEGYEQYF.

The rearrangement links TRBV12-5 to TRBJ2-1; D might be TRBD2 (7 bases). V lost 2 bases and J 4 bases, leaving 21 bases between the germline ends. Germline V CDR1 and CDR2: LGHNT, FRNRAP. The CDR3 is 18 residues long. The CDR3 is CASGLNPGGRPDYNEQFF. CDR3 DNA sequence: TGTGCTAGTGGTTTGAATCCGGGGGGCCGGCCCGATTACAATGAGCAGTTCTTC.

This sequence joins TRBV2 and TRBJ2-3, with D possibly called TRBD1 or TRBD2 (5 bases each). The CDR3 is made up of 14 amino acids. Trimming cost V 6 bases and J 0 bases, with 10 bases left between them. CDR1 is SNHLY and CDR2 is FYNNEI in the germline V gene. The chain's CDR3 is CASSGASSTDTQYF. The CDR3 DNA reads TGTGCCAGCAGCGGGGCCTCCAGCACAGATACGCAGTATTTT.

The chain has TRBV10-2 and TRBJ2-7; D is tentatively TRBD1 or TRBD2 (6 bases each). The CDR3 runs to 16 residues. Germline V gene lookup returns CDR1 WSHSY and CDR2 SAAADI. V lost 8 bases, J lost 3 bases, and 23 bases lay in between. The CDR3 sequence: CASATPGGSPFYEQYF. Here the CDR3 DNA reads TGCGCCAGCGCGACGCCCGGGGGCTCGCCATTCTACGAGCAGTACTTC.

V gene TRBV29-1 combines with J gene TRBJ1-2, with D possibly TRBD1 on 6 matching bases. Trimming stripped 2 bases from V and 5 bases from J, with 9 bases between. Looked up from germline, CDR1 is SQVTM and CDR2 is ANQGSEA. The CDR3 loop spans 12 amino acids. This CDR3 reads CSVEQGTYGYTF. The CDR3 DNA reads as TGCAGCGTTGAACAGGGGACTTATGGCTACACCTTC.

V is TRBV5-1 and J is TRBJ1-6; TRBD1 aligns across 7 bases. The CDR3 is 14 amino acids. The V gene's germline CDR1 is SGHRS and CDR2 YFSETQ. The ends lost 0 bases at V and 12 bases at J; junction bases unmatched: 6. The DNA for the CDR3 is TGCGCCAGCAGCTTGGGACAGGGCGCCGAACCCCTCCACTTT. Residues: CASSLGQGAEPLHF.

The chain has TRBV29-1 and TRBJ2-5, with TRBD2 identical over 14 bases. Trimming at V came to 4 bases and at J to 2 bases, leaving 6 bases not matched to a gene. The CDR3 extends over 16 amino acids. The germline V gene encodes CDR1 SQVTM and CDR2 ANQGSEA. In nucleotides, the CDR3 is TGCAGCGTTGCGGGACTAGCGGGAGATTTTCAAGAGACCCAGTACTTC. Residues: CSVAGLAGDFQETQYF.

The V gene is TRBV29-1, the J gene TRBJ1-4, with D unclear. The V gene lost 0 bases and the J gene lost 0 bases, with 11 bases spanning the gap. The CDR3 has 16 amino acids. Germline V CDR1 and CDR2: SQVTM, ANQGSEA. The CDR3 region has the DNA TGCAGCGTTGAAGATCCAGCGGCTGCAACTAATGAAAAACTGTTTTTT. It is translated as CSVEDPAAATNEKLFF. The full variable domain, rest sourced from reference TRBV29-1 and TRBJ1-4, is SAVISQKPSRDICQRGTSLTIQCQVDSQVTMMFWYRQQPGQSLTLIATANQGSEATYESGFVIDKFPISRPNLTFSTLTVSNMSPEDSSIYLCSVEDPAAATNEKLFFGSGTQLSVL.

V usage is TRBV2 and J usage is TRBJ2-7; D gene uncertain. The V end was cut by 2 bases, the J end by 3 bases, with 14 bases between. Germline values: CDR1 SNHLY, CDR2 FYNNEI. The CDR3 has 15 residues. CDR3 sequence reads: CASSELQEPNYEQYF. CDR3 bases: TGTGCCAGCAGTGAACTGCAGGAACCGAACTACGAGCAGTACTTC.